Listed below are T cell receptor beta chains from one sample, sequenced in a study of T-cell reconstitution after alpha-beta-depleted transplantation in children. TCRdb re-called the PCR reads with MiXCR, one entry per CDR3 protein. The sample shows approximately 980,000 distinct CDR3 sequences, under 30% of them seen only once. The material was PBMCs, mostly from graft donor cells, obtained 360 days after TCRalphabeta/CD19-depleted stem cell transplant. The source is a boy in the first two years of life who had a stem cell transplant for SCID, so the T cells may come from the graft donor. CDR3s include the opening cysteine and the closing phenylalanine or tryptophan. D genes are given only for firm matches. Part of the rows lack a size; the others show once, few, many or a class for expanded clones.

D	J	V	size	CDR3	DNA
-	TRBJ2-3	TRBV12-3/TRBV12-4	few	CASSLLGPVATDTQYF	TGTGCCAGCAGTTTATTAGGCCCGGTGGCCACAGATACGCAGTATTTT
-	TRBJ2-7	TRBV2	few	CASSFGDYSYEQYF	TGTGCCAGCAGTTTCGGGGATTACTCCTACGAGCAGTACTTC
TRBD2	TRBJ2-3	TRBV5-1	-	CASSLAPGSGGAGVDTQYF	TGCGCCAGCAGCTTGGCCCCCGGTAGCGGGGGGGCCGGTGTAGATACGCAGTATTTT
-	TRBJ2-7	TRBV2	-	CARGVSSYEQYF	TGTGCCAGAGGCGTTAGCTCCTACGAGCAGTACTTC
-	TRBJ2-2	TRBV6-2/TRBV6-3	-	CASRPTDTSNTGELFF	TGTGCCAGCAGACCGACGGACACCTCGAACACCGGGGAGCTGTTTTTT
TRBD2	TRBJ2-3	TRBV3-1	few	CASSLLAGAVDTQYF	TGTGCCAGCAGCCTTCTAGCGGGGGCGGTAGATACGCAGTATTTT
TRBD2	TRBJ2-3	TRBV7-9	-	CASSKTTSGGADTQYF	TGTGCCAGCAGCAAAACGACTAGCGGGGGGGCAGATACGCAGTATTTT
-	TRBJ2-5	TRBV6-1	few	CASRPVGGRPRETQYF	TGTGCCAGCAGGCCAGTGGGGGGCAGGCCAAGAGAGACCCAGTACTTC
-	TRBJ1-2	TRBV4-2	-	CASSGRAGQSYGYTF	TGTGCCAGCAGCGGGCGGGCAGGGCAAAGCTATGGCTACACCTTC
-	TRBJ1-3	TRBV12-3/TRBV12-4	-	CASSFYGAGSGNTIYF	TGTGCCAGCAGTTTTTACGGGGCCGGCTCTGGAAACACCATATATTTT
-	TRBJ1-1	TRBV20-1	few	CSARDRGFGTEAFF	TGCAGTGCTAGAGATCGGGGATTTGGTACTGAAGCTTTCTTT
TRBD2	TRBJ2-2	TRBV28	-	CASERWLAGASGELFF	TGTGCCTCCGAACGGTGGCTAGCGGGGGCCTCCGGGGAGCTGTTTTTT
-	TRBJ2-5	TRBV7-2	few	CASSTGLRRKTQYF	TGTGCCAGCAGCACGGGACTTCGTCGAAAGACCCAGTACTTC
-	TRBJ2-2	TRBV4-2	few	CASSQNFLVSGELFF	TGTGCCAGCAGCCAGAACTTCCTGGTGTCCGGGGAGCTGTTTTTT
TRBD2	TRBJ2-7	TRBV20-1	few	CSAFGGGAYEQYF	TGCAGTGCCTTTGGCGGGGGGGCCTACGAGCAGTACTTC